This entry lists 9 T cell receptor beta chains sequenced from one sample in a study of tumor-infiltrating lymphocytes in primary liver carcinoma. Using a constant-region primer together with ProtoScript II reverse transcriptase, TCR beta cDNA was made from around 500 ng of total RNA. Slightly modified ARM-PCR, run as three nested multiplex PCR rounds, produced the TCR beta libraries. TRBV1-TRBV30 forward primers and a C-beta reverse primer were used in the first two PCR rounds, which each ran for approximately 11 cycles. A single record per CDR3 protein comes from TCRdb applying MiXCR to the multiplex PCR reads. The sample holds some 190,000 distinct CDR3 sequences, 50% to 75% seen once. Germline DNA was extracted alongside blood RNA, which was obtained from unsorted whole blood. Source material: peripheral blood. The receptors here all came from a man in his forties with primary liver carcinoma and hepatitis B virus infection.

This clonotype was observed a few times. CDR3 protein: CASSQELRGHYGYTF. CDR3 coding DNA: TGTGCCAGCAGCCAAGAGTTGAGGGGCCACTATGGCTACACCTTC. V usage is TRBV4-2 and J usage is TRBJ1-2; a possible D gene is TRBD1 (5 bases). V lost 0 bases and J lost 3, with 11 bases in between. Looked up from germline, CDR1 is LGHNA and CDR2 is YNFKEQ. CDR3 size: 15 residues.

This clonotype was observed many times. CDR3 residues: CASSSDRGQETQYF. CDR3 nucleotides: TGTGCCAGCAGCTCCGACAGGGGGCAAGAGACCCAGTACTTC. This chain uses TRBV11-2 with TRBJ2-5, with 9 bases identical to TRBD1. J gave up 2 bases and V 4 bases, and 2 bases lay outside the gene matches. The CDR3 runs to 14 residues. Germline V CDR1 and CDR2: SGHAT, FQNNGV.

The table lists this clonotype with a count of one. One end of the junction varies from germline; a read error may be responsible. The gene calls are TRBV6-1 and TRBJ2-7; 11 bases agree with TRBD1. This CDR3 is built from 12 residues. Germline V gene data show CDR1 as MNHNS and CDR2 as SASEGT. CDR3 DNA sequence: TGTGCCAGCAGAGAGGGACAGGGGGTCTCGCACTTC. This translates into CASREGQGVSHF.

The chain recombines TRBV29-1 with TRBJ2-1; TRBD2 matches at 7 bases. The germline V gene has CDR1 SQVTM and CDR2 ANQGSEA. There are 12 residues in the CDR3. The V gene end was trimmed by 3 bases and the J gene end by 6 bases; junction bases not matched to a gene: 2. The CDR3: CSVDGTINEQFF. The DNA of the CDR3 is TGCAGCGTTGATGGGACTATCAATGAGCAGTTCTTC.

This rearrangement joins TRBV29-1 to TRBJ2-5; 8 bases are a match to TRBD1. Germline assignment: CDR1 SQVTM and CDR2 ANQGSEA. CDR3 length: 15 residues. V trimming: 3 bases; J trimming: 0 bases; junction bases outside the gene matches: 6. In DNA form, the CDR3 reads TGCAGCGTTGAGATCCAGGGGGCTGACCAAGAGACCCAGTACTTC. This encodes CSVEIQGADQETQYF.

This clonotype has only one observation. Being one base from a much bigger clone, this may be a read error. The chain couples TRBV29-1 to TRBJ1-1; 7 nucleotides match TRBD1. This CDR3 region has 12 residues. Looked up from germline, CDR1 is SQVTM and CDR2 is ANQGSEA. In nucleotides, the CDR3 is TGCAGCGTTAACTCAGGGGGTACGGAAGCTTCCTTT. Translation gives CSVNSGGTEASF.

This clonotype was counted between two and nine times. The chain recombines TRBV6-5 with TRBJ2-1; 11 bases are a match to TRBD1. V was clipped by 5 bases and J by 6 bases; unmatched bases: 6. The length of the CDR3 is 15 residues. Germline CDR1 reads MNHEY; CDR2 reads SVGAGI. This CDR3 reads CASSRTGGMGNEQFF. CDR3 DNA: TGTGCCAGCAGTCGGACAGGGGGCATGGGCAATGAGCAGTTCTTC.

In the case of this clonotype: Mismatch with germline at one junction end may stem from a read error. The chain joins TRBV30 to TRBJ2-7; D remains ambiguous. The CDR3 covers 12 residues. Germline lookup yields CDR1 GTSNPN and CDR2 SVGIG (reference sequence). The CDR3 DNA sequence: TGTGCCTGGAGTCTCTCCTGGTTACTGGAGAACTTC. This translates into CAWSLSWLLENF.

Of note for this clonotype: The junction and the germline gene differ at one end; a read error may be behind it. V and J are TRBV12-3 or TRBV12-4 and TRBJ2-5; 10 nucleotides align to TRBD2. The CDR3 runs 15 residues. The CDR3 loop is CASLAGEEARESQYF. The CDR3 nucleotides are TGTGCCAGCCTAGCGGGAGAAGAGGCACGAGAGAGCCAGTACTTC.